The table lists the clone carrying this TCR beta chain with a few counts. These data belong to a study of blood T cell repertoires in COVID-19. Study as a whole: There were acute and convalescent COVID-19 samples, and they came from the United States, Italy and Spain. Sources were T cells, B-cell-depleted T cells, or PBMCs; the material itself was cDNA or gDNA.

In the source study's methods: Amplification of reference gene primers was used by the study to estimate nucleated cell counts. The assay was immunoSEQ multiplex PCR, and TCRdb's table has in-frame clones only and misses some. The V and J calls and clone size come from that table; D and trimming were worked out from the DNA. Among roughly 330,000 clones, around 87% were seen once, and the ten largest hold roughly 5%. The CDR3 contains 17 residues. The rearrangement links TRBV21-1 to TRBJ1-2; TRBD1, the table's D call, lacks a check against the DNA. TRBV21-1 is a listed pseudogene. This receptor was obtained from a woman under 40 who had recovered from COVID-19. Sequenced sample: PBMCs or T cells enriched from blood (not recorded which). CDR3 in amino acids: CASSKAMWPPRCYGYTF. The CDR3 nucleotides read TGTGCCAGCAGCAAAGCCATGTGGCCGCCTCGTTGTTATGGCTACACCTTC.